This T cell receptor (beta chain) was recorded in a study of shared clonotypes between healthy human individuals. Study-level points and caveats: Clonotypes which were not shared had lower generation probabilities than clonotypes that all four donors shared.

Concerning this clone itself: Its antigen is as yet unknown. Additional DNA sequences in this sample encode the identical CDR3.

A CD45RA+ naive subset and a CD45RA-negative memory subset were split from CD4+ cells. At deep level, the assay was performed. Method: immunoSEQ multiplex PCR; TCRdb's copy keeps in-frame clones and lacks some. The data show 2.3 million or so clones, with over 85% seen just once and 0.39% held by the top ten. The sequenced sample was naive CD4+ T cells from PBMCs. Subset noted: CD45RA+ positively selected. The source is a man aged 18-30 years in good health. Some clones in this sample may be carry-over from other donors' samples.

CDR3 residues: CASSFEGGPYEQYF. Here the CDR3 DNA reads TGCGCCAGCAGCTTTGAGGGAGGCCCCTACGAGCAGTACTTC. The rearrangement uses TRBV5-1 and TRBJ2-7, with a tentative D call TRBD2 (6 bases). Germline V gene lookup returns CDR1 SGHRS and CDR2 YFSETQ. The CDR3 spans 14 residues. V dropped 2 bases and J dropped 2 bases, with 11 bases sitting between them.